This T cell receptor beta chain is drawn from a study of T-cell reconstitution after alpha-beta-depleted transplantation in children. Unique molecular identifiers were incorporated when the TCRbeta library was constructed. From the PCR reads, TCRdb called clonotypes with MiXCR, one entry per CDR3 protein. The table includes hundreds of thousands of distinct CDR3 sequences, more than 20% detected once. Turning to this clonotype: The target antigen is unknown.

The study, taken as a whole, reports: Surviving recipient T cells and thymic progenitors underlay high day-60 TCRbeta diversity in some patients.

V lost 6 bases to trimming and J lost 2 bases, with 12 bases between them. The CDR3 extends over 14 amino acids. The chain has TRBV12-3 or TRBV12-4 and TRBJ2-3; TRBD1 or TRBD2 may be the D gene (5 bases each). Sequences were derived from PBMCs, mostly from graft donor cells, sampled 360 days after TCRalphabeta/CD19-depleted stem cell transplant. The receptor was derived from a female patient aged 2 to 10 who had a stem cell transplant for congenital amegakaryocytic thrombocytopenia, so the T cells may come from the graft donor. In DNA form, the CDR3 reads TGTGCCAGCAGCACCGGGACGCTCACAGATACGCAGTATTTT. Protein product: CASSTGTLTDTQYF.